The 10 T cell receptor beta chains listed next were all sequenced from one sample in a study of blood T cell repertoires in COVID-19. The protocol was immunoSEQ multiplex PCR, while the TCRdb copy is restricted to in-frame clones and leaves out a portion. The sample lists 250,000 to 300,000 clones; roughly 93% were seen once. Sequencing was performed on PBMCs or T cells enriched from blood (not recorded which). These receptors originate from a woman between 40 and 55 years old with acute COVID-19.

The rearrangement links TRBV5-1 to TRBJ2-1, with 8 bases fitting TRBD2. With 0 bases clipped from V and 9 bases from J, the junction kept 11 bases outside the gene matches. From germline, CDR1 is SGHRS and CDR2 YFSETQ. The CDR3 contains 16 residues. CDR3 region: CASSLAGSGTLSEQFF. The DNA of the CDR3 is TGCGCCAGCAGCTTGGCGGGTAGCGGGACACTAAGTGAGCAGTTCTTC.

V and J are TRBV11-2 and TRBJ2-7, with 10 bases aligning to TRBD1. The CDR3 runs 16 residues. From germline, CDR1 is SGHAT and CDR2 FQNNGV. Trimming at V came to 4 bases and at J to 5 bases, leaving 11 bases not matched to a gene. For the CDR3, the DNA is TGTGCCAGCAGCTCCGCGGGGCGGACAGGGGGAAACGAGCAGTACTTC. Translation gives CASSSAGRTGGNEQYF.

The V gene is TRBV15, the J gene TRBJ1-5, with no clear D. V lost 5 bases, J lost 4 bases, and 9 bases lay in between. Per the germline V gene, CDR1 is LNHNV and CDR2 is YYDKDF (reference sequence). The CDR3 totals 13 residues. The CDR3 DNA sequence: TGTGCCACCAGCGAGGGCTCTAATCAGCCCCAGCATTTT. It specifies CATSEGSNQPQHF. The full variable domain, its missing parts supplied by reference TRBV15 and TRBJ1-5, is DAMVIQNPRYQVTQFGKPVTLSCSQTLNHNVMYWYQQKSSQAPKLLFHYYDKDFNNEADTPDNFQSRRPNTSFCFLDIRSPGLGDTAMYLCATSEGSNQPQHFGDGTRLSIL.

This clone has a single count. The rearrangement links TRBV11-3 to TRBJ2-1, with D possibly matching TRBD1 (5 bases). Germline CDR1 reads SGHNT; CDR2 reads YENEEA. This CDR3 spans 15 amino acids. V was clipped by 1 base and J by 5 bases, with 12 bases between them. The CDR3 region is CASSLGKGEHNEQFF. The CDR3 DNA is TGTGCCAGCAGCTTAGGAAAAGGGGAACACAATGAGCAGTTCTTC.

V and J are TRBV4-2 and TRBJ2-6, with a weak D call TRBD2 (5 bases). The germline V and J ends were trimmed by 0 bases and 0 bases, with 9 bases remaining between them. This CDR3 has 17 residues. Germline-derived CDR1 and CDR2 are LGHNA and YNFKEQ. The CDR3, as DNA: TGTGCCAGCAGCCAAGACCTGGGAGACTCTGGGGCCAACGTCCTGACTTTC. Encoded protein: CASSQDLGDSGANVLTF.

The chain carries TRBV29-1 and TRBJ2-1; TRBD1 agrees at 9 bases. V lost 7 bases and J lost 0; bases outside the gene matches: 7. Germline V gives CDR1 SQVTM, CDR2 ANQGSEA. The CDR3 totals 15 residues. CDR3 bases: TGCAGCGCCAGGACAGGGGCGAGCTCCTACAATGAGCAGTTCTTC. Protein sequence: CSARTGASSYNEQFF.

The V call is TRBV9, the J call TRBJ2-1; 7 positions match TRBD2. The V gene's germline CDR1 is SGDLS and CDR2 YYNGEE. After removal of 0 bases from V and 0 bases from J, the junction contained 0 bases not matched to a gene. CDR3 size: 15 residues. CDR3 sequence reads: CASSVGTSSYNEQFF. As DNA, the CDR3 is TGTGCCAGCAGCGTAGGGACTAGCTCCTACAATGAGCAGTTCTTC. Combining the CDR3 with reference TRBV9 and TRBJ2-1 gives the whole variable domain DSGVTQTPKHLITATGQRVTLRCSPRSGDLSVYWYQQSLDQGLQFLIQYYNGEERAKGNILERFSAQQFPDLHSELNLSSLELGDSALYFCASSVGTSSYNEQFFGPGTRLTVL.

V and J are TRBV30 and TRBJ1-5; 7 nucleotides agree with TRBD1. The CDR3 length is 13 residues. Germline V lookup: CDR1 GTSNPN, CDR2 SVGIG (reference sequence). The V gene end was trimmed by 1 base and the J gene end by 7 bases; junction bases not matched to a gene: 4. CDR3 coding DNA: TGTGCCTGGAGTGGAGACAGGGACCAGCCCCAGCATTTT. This translates into CAWSGDRDQPQHF.

This rearrangement joins TRBV2 to TRBJ1-1; D is perhaps TRBD1 (5 bases). CDR1 is SNHLY and CDR2 is FYNNEI in the germline V gene. The CDR3 loop spans 15 amino acids. V dropped 6 bases and J dropped 8 bases, with 22 bases sitting between them. Here the CDR3 DNA reads TGTGCCAGCAGCTATTATGAGTGGGGGGGGAGGGAAGCTTTCTTT. Its translation is CASSYYEWGGREAFF.

There are many counts of this clone. The rearrangement joins TRBV27 to TRBJ1-1, with 7 nucleotides matching TRBD1. CDR1 is MNHEY and CDR2 is SMNVEV in the germline V gene (reference sequence). This CDR3 has 15 amino acids. J lost 2 bases, V lost 5 bases, and 8 bases had no gene match. The CDR3 loop reads CASSIIQGTNTEAFF. CDR3 bases: TGTGCCAGCAGTATCATACAGGGGACCAACACTGAAGCTTTCTTT.